These 23 T cell receptor beta chains came from one sample sequenced in a study of radiation and T cells in renal cell carcinoma. The data were produced by immunoSEQ multiplex PCR, yet TCRdb's version contains in-frame clones alone and is incomplete. This sample has around 29,000 clones, with 81% found just once. Noted time point: blood 4 weeks post-SBRT, at nephrectomy. The treatment is: 15 Gy SBRT to primary tumor, nephrectomy 4 weeks later. The sample here was blood, taken from a patient whose treatment included radiotherapy and nephrectomy. These receptors came from a man aged 60-69 years with renal cell carcinoma.

The genes are TRBV6-5 and TRBJ1-5, with TRBD1 as a possible D gene (5 bases). The germline V gene encodes CDR1 MNHEY and CDR2 SVGAGI. The CDR3 runs to 13 residues. Trimming left V 6 bases short and J 10 bases short, with 16 bases between. DNA for the CDR3: TGTGCCAGCAGCTCAAATAACAGGTTTCCCCAGCATTTT. It codes for CASSSNNRFPQHF.

The chain has TRBV5-8 and TRBJ2-7; 14 nucleotides line up with TRBD2. The CDR3 consists of 15 residues. Per germline, CDR1 SGHTS and CDR2 YDEGEE. With V trimmed by 3 bases and J by 6 bases, 5 bases remained unmatched. CDR3 region: CASSWGLAGASEQYF. The CDR3 region has the DNA TGTGCCAGCAGCTGGGGACTAGCGGGAGCCAGCGAGCAGTACTTC. Full variable domain (remainder filled in from reference TRBV5-8 and TRBJ2-7): EAGVTQSPTHLIKTRGQQATLRCSPISGHTSVYWYQQALGLGLQFLLWYDEGEERNRGNFPPRFSGRQFPNYSSELNVNALELEDSALYLCASSWGLAGASEQYFGPGTRLTVT.

This chain connects TRBV25-1 to TRBJ1-5; a weak D match, TRBD1 (5 bases). Trimming stripped 3 bases from V and 6 bases from J, with 18 bases between. CDR1 is MGHDK, CDR2 SYGVNS, per germline. This CDR3 is built from 16 residues. In DNA form, the CDR3 reads TGTGCCAGCAGTGACCCCGGCAGGGATATGGGTCAGCCCCAGCATTTT. Its translation is CASSDPGRDMGQPQHF. The full variable domain, completed using reference TRBV25-1 and TRBJ1-5, is EADIYQTPRYLVIGTGKKITLECSQTMGHDKMYWYQQDPGMELHLIHYSYGVNSTEKGDLSSESTVSRIRTEHFPLTLESARPSHTSQYLCASSDPGRDMGQPQHFGDGTRLSIL.

V is TRBV29-1 and J is TRBJ2-1; tentatively, D is TRBD2 (6 bases). Looked up from germline, CDR1 is SQVTM and CDR2 is ANQGSEA. The CDR3 contains 13 residues. V shed 7 bases and J shed 7 bases, with 17 bases lying between them. CDR3 amino acids: CSATRGGINEQFF. CDR3 DNA: TGCAGCGCCACAAGAGGAGGGATAAATGAGCAGTTCTTC.

This clone was observed once. The V gene is TRBV6-6, the J gene TRBJ2-3; D remains ambiguous. CDR1 and CDR2 (germline): MNHNY, SVGAGI (reference sequence). This CDR3 is 15 amino acids long. Trimming removed 0 bases at V and 5 bases at J, with 12 bases between. CDR3 coding DNA: TGTGCCAGCAGTTACTCAGGCCCGGGTGGAGATACGCAGTATTTT. This sequence encodes CASSYSGPGGDTQYF.

The rearrangement links TRBV9 to TRBJ2-5; D is tentatively TRBD1 or TRBD2 (5 bases each). Trimming removed 3 bases at V and 1 base at J, with 10 bases between. The CDR3 runs 14 residues. The germline gives CDR1 SGDLS, CDR2 YYNGEE. CDR3 sequence reads: CASSGPGPQETQYF. In nucleotides, the CDR3 is TGTGCCAGCAGCGGGCCGGGGCCCCAAGAGACCCAGTACTTC.

This chain connects TRBV5-6 to TRBJ1-2; D not resolved. The CDR3 totals 13 residues. Trimming shortened V by 4 bases and J by 7 bases, and 14 bases separated the two germline ends. Germline V gene lookup returns CDR1 SGHDT and CDR2 YYEEEE. The CDR3 coding sequence is TGTGCCAGCAGCCTGGGCCATTATTTTGGCTACACCTTC. Protein product: CASSLGHYFGYTF.

This sequence joins TRBV5-5 and TRBJ2-7, with D hard to call. The V end was cut by 0 bases, the J end by 4 bases, with 2 bases between. The CDR3 is 11 amino acids. CDR1 is SGHKS and CDR2 is YYEKEE in the germline V gene (reference sequence). CDR3 in amino acids: CASSLEYEQYF. Here the CDR3 DNA reads TGTGCCAGCAGCTTGGAGTACGAGCAGTACTTC.

The rearrangement uses TRBV6-5 and TRBJ2-7; D may be TRBD1 (6 bases). CDR3 length equals 11 residues. Trimming took off 7 bases at V and 9 bases at J, with 13 bases between the two ends. Germline CDR1 and CDR2: MNHEY and SVGAGI. CDR3 nucleotides: TGTGCCAGCACAGACAGGTTTGTGCAGTACTTC. Protein product: CASTDRFVQYF.

In its sample, this clone was seen a few times. The genes are TRBV6-4 and TRBJ2-1; 7 bases are shared with TRBD2. The germline V gene encodes CDR1 MRHNA and CDR2 SNTAGT. This CDR3 region has 15 residues. V lost 4 bases to trimming and J lost 6 bases; unmatched junction nucleotides: 9. CDR3 sequence (DNA): TGTGCCAGCAGTGTTGGGCTAGCGGAGACCAATGAGCAGTTCTTC. This encodes CASSVGLAETNEQFF.

The rearrangement uses TRBV18 and TRBJ2-7; perhaps TRBD1 as D (5 bases). Germline loops: CDR1 KGHSH, CDR2 LQKENI. Trimming removed 3 bases from V and 4 bases from J, with 16 bases in between. The CDR3 is made up of 15 amino acids. The CDR3 nucleotides read TGTGCCAGCTCACCTCTACAGACAGCTTTTTACGAGCAGTACTTC. Amino acids: CASSPLQTAFYEQYF.

V usage is TRBV12-5 and J usage is TRBJ1-1; D is uncertain. Germline V gives CDR1 LGHNT, CDR2 FRNRAP. Trimming cost V 1 base and J 1 base, with 4 bases left between them. This CDR3 has 13 residues. DNA for the CDR3: TGTGCTAGTGGTTTGGAAAAGAACACTGAAGCTTTCTTT. As protein: CASGLEKNTEAFF.

This chain uses TRBV6-5 with TRBJ1-6; D gene uncertain. CDR1 is MNHEY, CDR2 SVGAGI, per germline. V lost 6 bases and J 7 bases, leaving 13 bases between the germline ends. This CDR3 contains 14 residues. Here the CDR3 reads CASSQPTRNSPLHF. The CDR3 DNA reads TGTGCCAGCAGCCAACCGACGCGAAATTCACCCCTCCACTTT.

The J gene is TRBJ2-7, the V gene TRBV7-8, with D possibly TRBD2 on 5 matching bases. This CDR3 region has 15 residues. Germline assignment: CDR1 SGHVS and CDR2 FQNEAQ. V was trimmed by 5 bases and J by 4 bases, leaving 18 bases between them. The DNA for the CDR3 is TGTGCCAGCAGCCCGTTCTCGGGGATCCGGTACGAGCAGTACTTC. It codes for CASSPFSGIRYEQYF.

V and J are TRBV6-5 and TRBJ2-7, with D perhaps TRBD1 (5 bases). The CDR3 has 12 amino acids. Germline lookup yields CDR1 MNHEY and CDR2 SVGAGI. V was shortened by 0 bases and J by 11 bases, with 11 bases between the two germline ends. The CDR3 region is CASSYSGREKYF. The CDR3 bases are TGTGCCAGCAGTTACTCGGGCAGGGAAAAGTACTTC.

The genes are TRBV6-6 and TRBJ2-7; weak D call: TRBD2 (7 bases). The CDR3 has 15 amino acids. Deletions cut 8 bases from V and 4 bases from J, with 21 bases between. Germline values: CDR1 MNHNY, CDR2 SVGAGI (reference sequence). The CDR3 loop is CASSRGGGEGYEQYF. CDR3 in DNA: TGTGCCAGCTCTAGGGGGGGAGGTGAGGGGTACGAGCAGTACTTC.

V is TRBV6-1 and J is TRBJ1-4; the D is unclear. V was trimmed by 2 bases and J by 2 bases, leaving 27 bases between them. This CDR3 region has 21 residues. The germline CDR1 and CDR2 sequences are MNHNS and SASEGT. The CDR3 loop is CASSERVASKGHSATNEKLFF. The CDR3, as DNA: TGTGCCAGCAGTGAAAGGGTAGCCTCGAAAGGCCACTCCGCGACTAATGAAAAACTGTTTTTT.

The chain carries TRBV11-2 and TRBJ2-5; TRBD1 aligns across 7 bases. V lost 1 base and J lost 4; bases outside the gene matches: 9. The V gene's germline CDR1 is SGHAT and CDR2 FQNNGV. The CDR3 sequence is 16 residues long. The CDR3 reads CASSLAASGQTETQYF. The CDR3 nucleotides are TGTGCCAGCAGCTTAGCGGCATCGGGACAGACAGAGACCCAGTACTTC.

V usage is TRBV27 and J usage is TRBJ2-7; tentatively, D is TRBD2 (6 bases). CDR3 size: 13 residues. V was pared by 2 bases and J by 2 bases, with 7 bases between. Per germline, CDR1 MNHEY and CDR2 SMNVEV (reference sequence). CDR3 loop: CASSLAGTYEQYF. CDR3 sequence (DNA): TGTGCCAGCAGTTTAGCGGGAACCTACGAGCAGTACTTC.

This chain uses TRBV2 with TRBJ1-4; 7 nucleotides match TRBD1. Germline CDR1 and CDR2: SNHLY and FYNNEI. This CDR3 is built from 15 residues. V lost 6 bases to trimming and J lost 8 bases; unmatched junction nucleotides: 12. The CDR3 nucleotides are TGTGCCAGCAGGACTATGACAGGGATTGGCGAAAAACTGTTTTTT. Amino acids: CASRTMTGIGEKLFF.

The rearrangement links TRBV29-1 to TRBJ1-1; D unclear. V dropped 4 bases and J dropped 6 bases, with 12 bases sitting between them. The CDR3 sequence is 12 residues long. The germline gives CDR1 SQVTM, CDR2 ANQGSEA. The CDR3, as DNA: TGCAGCGTTGCGTTTGGGGTTTCTGAAGCTTTCTTT. This gives the protein CSVAFGVSEAFF.

This clone was seen a handful of times. V is TRBV11-3 and J is TRBJ2-2, with D maybe TRBD2 (6 bases). The CDR3 totals 17 residues. Germline V gene lookup returns CDR1 SGHNT and CDR2 YENEEA. The V end was cut by 4 bases, the J end by 3 bases, with 18 bases between. CDR3 region: CASSSSNRGGDTGELFF. The CDR3 DNA follows: TGTGCCAGCAGCTCCTCTAACCGGGGAGGCGACACCGGGGAGCTGTTTTTT.

The gene calls are TRBV7-9 and TRBJ2-1, with D possibly TRBD2 on 6 matching bases. The CDR3 extends over 11 amino acids. Germline CDR1 reads SEHNR; CDR2 reads FQNEAQ (reference sequence). Trimming left V 8 bases short and J 10 bases short, with 12 bases between. CDR3 protein: CASGASGEQFF. The CDR3 coding sequence is TGTGCCAGCGGAGCCAGCGGGGAGCAGTTCTTC. The whole variable domain, remainder taken from reference TRBV7-9 and TRBJ2-1, is DTGVSQNPRHKITKRGQNVTFRCDPISEHNRLYWYRQTLGQGPEFLTYFQNEAQLEKSRLLSDRFSAERPKGSFSTLEIQRTEQGDSAMYLCASGASGEQFFGPGTRLTVL.